This T cell receptor beta chain was sequenced during a study of blood T cell repertoires in COVID-19. Study summary: Whether acute or convalescent, the COVID-19 samples came from the United States, Italy and Spain.

Germline V CDR1 and CDR2: LNHNV, YYDKDF (reference sequence). The CDR3 spans 14 residues. J lost 2 bases, V lost 1 base, and 2 bases had no gene match. Patients from Seattle were sampled longitudinally, starting during active infection. Per the original methods: Using reference gene primer amplification, nucleated cell counts were estimated. The repertoire was sequenced with immunoSEQ multiplex PCR; TCRdb's copy has only in-frame clones and lacks some. V, J and clone size reflect that table, while D and trimming were determined from the DNA. The table includes roughly 200,000 clones, roughly 88% detected once.

This clonotype was sampled from a woman aged 40 to 55 with COVID-19, enrolled during active disease. The chain joins TRBV15 to TRBJ2-7; 7 bases align to TRBD2. Input material: peripheral blood. The CDR3 sequence: CATSRVAGAYEQYF. DNA of the CDR3: TGTGCCACCAGCAGAGTTGCGGGGGCCTACGAGCAGTACTTC.